This T cell receptor beta chain was identified during a study of blood T cell repertoires in COVID-19. Study summary: COVID-19 samples from acute and convalescent phases originated in the United States, Italy and Spain. PBMCs, B-cell-depleted T cells, or T cells provided the cDNA or gDNA that made up the material.

This CDR3 has 14 residues. CDR1 and CDR2 (germline): SGHTA, FQGNSA. Trimming shortened V by 3 bases and J by 3 bases, and 12 bases separated the two germline ends. Original analysis: Amplification with reference gene primers provided the estimates of nucleated cell counts. Here immunoSEQ multiplex PCR was the method, and the copy in TCRdb shows in-frame clones only, minus some. Clonal size and the V and J genes are those of that table, whereas D and trimming came from the DNA. The sample yields approximately 84,000 clones, about 80% seen once. This clone was counted ten times or more. This chain connects TRBV7-2 to TRBJ2-7; D possibly corresponds to TRBD2 (5 bases). The receptor's source is a middle-aged man with active or convalescent COVID-19. Source material: peripheral blood. The CDR3 loop is CASSFLGVGYEQYF. In nucleotides, the CDR3 is TGTGCCAGCAGCTTCCTCGGGGTAGGCTACGAGCAGTACTTC.